The entry that follows covers one T cell receptor (beta chain) sequence. What it binds is unknown. The CDR3 extends over 15 amino acids. The germline V and J ends were trimmed by 5 bases and 1 base, with 9 bases remaining between them. Germline V gene sequence: CDR1 SGHTA, CDR2 FQGNSA. These data belong to a study of identifying expanded T cells in peripheral blood. General observations from the study: About 1.2 clones differed between technical replicates, versus roughly 17 and 20 over time.

The method was immunoSEQ multiplex PCR; TCRdb's version includes in-frame clones alone and lacks a portion of them. The data contain roughly 100,000 clones, around 88% of them seen just once; the ten biggest clones take up roughly an eighth. J is TRBJ2-6 and V is TRBV7-2; unclear D gene. The clonotype comes from a person aged 18 to 70 in good health. Sequences were obtained from blood. The CDR3 region is CASSPWISGANVLTF. In nucleotides, the CDR3 is TGTGCCAGCAGCCCTTGGATTTCTGGGGCCAACGTCCTGACTTTC.